This T cell receptor beta chain was sequenced in a study of T cell responses to AZD1222 COVID-19 vaccine. Study-wide points: Nearly half of the spike-specific TCRs reportedly recognize variant regions that carry no mutations.

TCRdb's table, derived via immunoSEQ multiplex PCR, lists solely in-frame clones and lacks some. The sample records about 120,000 clones, around 89% being singletons. Trimming took off 5 bases at V and 2 bases at J, with 10 bases between the two ends. Germline CDR1 and CDR2: SEHNR and FQNEAQ (reference sequence). The CDR3 spans 14 residues. Details on this clone: What it binds is not known.

This sequence was found in an adult who received the AZD1222 COVID-19 vaccine. The rearrangement uses TRBV7-9 and TRBJ2-1; D ambiguous. This sample comprised peripheral blood, obtained 28 days after the second AZD1222 dose. The CDR3 is CASSPLPTYNEQFF. CDR3 nucleotides: TGTGCCAGCAGCCCCCTTCCTACCTACAATGAGCAGTTCTTC.